This TCR beta chain was obtained from a study of cytomegalovirus exposure and HLA in healthy donors. V was cut by 4 bases and J by 5 bases, with 12 bases left in between. CDR1 is KGHSH, CDR2 LQKENI, per germline. This CDR3 has 15 amino acids. Concerning this clone: Its target is not known.

General observations from the study: Accounts indicate the classifier identified cytomegalovirus status with strong specificity and sensitivity. In a later analysis, at a false discovery rate of 0.05, 17,000 or so TCR beta sequences were associated with HLA alleles.

Researchers ran the PCR with 60 Vbeta and 13 Jbeta primers. Using immunoSEQ multiplex PCR, the repertoire was profiled, and TCRdb retains in-frame clones only, with some absent. The data show roughly 180,000 clones, 70% to 90% seen once. The gene calls are TRBV18 and TRBJ1-6, with D perhaps TRBD1 (6 bases). The sample comprised PBMCs. The TCR sequence derives from a male donor in good health and CMV-seronegative. DNA of the CDR3: TGTGCCAGCTCACTGGAATGGGACAATAATTCACCCCTCCACTTT. Amino acids: CASSLEWDNNSPLHF.